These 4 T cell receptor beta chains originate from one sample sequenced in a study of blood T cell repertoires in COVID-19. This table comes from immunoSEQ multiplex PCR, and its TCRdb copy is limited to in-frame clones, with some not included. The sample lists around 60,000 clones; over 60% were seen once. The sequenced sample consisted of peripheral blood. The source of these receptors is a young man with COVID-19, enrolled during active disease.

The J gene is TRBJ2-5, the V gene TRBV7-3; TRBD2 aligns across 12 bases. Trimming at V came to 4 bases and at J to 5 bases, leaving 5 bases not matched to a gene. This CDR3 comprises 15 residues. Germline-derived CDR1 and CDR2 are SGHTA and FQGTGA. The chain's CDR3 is CASSSSGGALETQYF. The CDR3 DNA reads TGTGCCAGCAGCTCTAGCGGGGGGGCATTGGAGACCCAGTACTTC.

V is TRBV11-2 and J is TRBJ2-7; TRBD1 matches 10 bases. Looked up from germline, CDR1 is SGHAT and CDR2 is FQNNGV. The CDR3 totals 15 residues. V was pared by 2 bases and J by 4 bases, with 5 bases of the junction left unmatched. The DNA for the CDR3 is TGTGCCAGCAGCTTAACCCGGGACAGGGGTTACGAGCAGTACTTC. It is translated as CASSLTRDRGYEQYF.

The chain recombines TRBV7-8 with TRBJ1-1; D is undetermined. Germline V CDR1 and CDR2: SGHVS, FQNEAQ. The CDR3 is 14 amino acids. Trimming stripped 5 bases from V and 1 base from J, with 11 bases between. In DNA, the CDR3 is TGTGCCAGCAGCAAGGAGGGTGCGAACACTGAAGCTTTCTTT. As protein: CASSKEGANTEAFF.

DNA of the CDR3: TGTGCCAGCAGTACGCTCACAGGGGGCGCGGTTGGCTACACCTTC. It yields the protein CASSTLTGGAVGYTF. V gene TRBV28 combines with J gene TRBJ1-2, with TRBD1 identical over 9 bases. In germline, CDR1 is MDHEN, CDR2 SYDVKM. This CDR3 region has 15 residues. J lost 7 bases, V lost 5 bases, and 11 bases had no gene match.